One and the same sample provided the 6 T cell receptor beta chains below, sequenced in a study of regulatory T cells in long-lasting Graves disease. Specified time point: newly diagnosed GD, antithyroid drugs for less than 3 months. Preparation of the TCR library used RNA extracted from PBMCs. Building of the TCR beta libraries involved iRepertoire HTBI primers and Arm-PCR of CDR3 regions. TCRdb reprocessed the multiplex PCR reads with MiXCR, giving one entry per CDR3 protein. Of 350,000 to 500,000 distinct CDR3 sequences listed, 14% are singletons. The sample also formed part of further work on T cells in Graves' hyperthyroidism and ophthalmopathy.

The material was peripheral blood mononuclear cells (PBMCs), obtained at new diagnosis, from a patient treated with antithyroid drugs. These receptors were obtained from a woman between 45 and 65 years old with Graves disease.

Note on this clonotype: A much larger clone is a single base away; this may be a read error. The CDR3, as DNA: TGTGCCGACACGCCGGAGGCGGGTTACGAGCAGTACTTC. It translates to CADTPEAGYEQYF. The chain has TRBV30 and TRBJ2-7, with TRBD2 as a possible D gene (5 bases). From germline, CDR1 is GTSNPN and CDR2 SVGIG (reference sequence). Trimming removed 8 bases from V and 4 bases from J, with 18 bases in between. CDR3 length: 13 amino acids.

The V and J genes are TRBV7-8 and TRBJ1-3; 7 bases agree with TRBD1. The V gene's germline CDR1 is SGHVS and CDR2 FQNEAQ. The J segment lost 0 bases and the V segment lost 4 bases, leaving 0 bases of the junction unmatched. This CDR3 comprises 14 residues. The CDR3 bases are TGTGCCAGCAGCTACAGGGGCTCTGGAAACACCATATATTTT. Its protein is CASSYRGSGNTIYF.

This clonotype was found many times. DNA of the CDR3: TGTGCCAGCAGCTTAAGCGGGAGGGCCCTCCACTACAATGAGCAGTTCTTC. This sequence encodes CASSLSGRALHYNEQFF. V gene TRBV7-9 combines with J gene TRBJ2-1, with 10 bases fitting TRBD2. Germline values: CDR1 SEHNR, CDR2 FQNEAQ (reference sequence). V was clipped by 2 bases and J by 3 bases; unmatched bases: 7. There are 17 residues in the CDR3.

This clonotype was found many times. CDR3: CASSQEGVNYGYTF. In DNA form, the CDR3 reads TGTGCCAGCAGCCAAGAAGGGGTAAACTATGGCTACACCTTC. The chain uses TRBV3-1 and TRBJ1-2, with a tentative D call TRBD1 (5 bases). The CDR3 has 14 residues. Germline V gives CDR1 LGHDT, CDR2 YNNKEL (reference sequence). Trimming took off 0 bases at V and 2 bases at J, with 7 bases between the two ends.

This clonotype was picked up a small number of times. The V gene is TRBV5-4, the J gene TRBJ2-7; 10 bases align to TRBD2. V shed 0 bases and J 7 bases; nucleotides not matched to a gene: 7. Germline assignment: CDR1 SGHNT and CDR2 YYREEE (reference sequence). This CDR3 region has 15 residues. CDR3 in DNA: TGTGCCAGCAGCTTGGATCTAGCGGGAGTAGAAGAGCAGTACTTC. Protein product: CASSLDLAGVEEQYF.

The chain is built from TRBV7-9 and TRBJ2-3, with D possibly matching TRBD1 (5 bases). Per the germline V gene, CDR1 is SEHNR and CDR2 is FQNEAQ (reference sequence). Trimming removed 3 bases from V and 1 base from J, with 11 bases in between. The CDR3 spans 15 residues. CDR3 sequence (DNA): TGTGCCAGCAGCTTCAGGGTCGATGGCACAGATACGCAGTATTTT. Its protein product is CASSFRVDGTDTQYF.